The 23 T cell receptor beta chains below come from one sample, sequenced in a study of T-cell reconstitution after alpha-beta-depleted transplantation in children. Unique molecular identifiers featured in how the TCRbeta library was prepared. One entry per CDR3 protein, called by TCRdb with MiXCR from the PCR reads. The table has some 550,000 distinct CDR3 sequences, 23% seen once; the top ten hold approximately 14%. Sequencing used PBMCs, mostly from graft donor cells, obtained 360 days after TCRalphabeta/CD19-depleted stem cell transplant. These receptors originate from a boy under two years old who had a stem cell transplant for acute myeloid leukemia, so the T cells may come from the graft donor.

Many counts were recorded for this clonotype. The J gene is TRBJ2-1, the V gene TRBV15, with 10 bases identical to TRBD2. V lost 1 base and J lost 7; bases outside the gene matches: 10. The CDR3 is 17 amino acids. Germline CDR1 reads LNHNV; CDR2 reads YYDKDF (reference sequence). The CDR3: CATSRAEKRGGRNEQFF. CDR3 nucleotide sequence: TGTGCCACCAGCAGAGCAGAAAAGCGGGGGGGGCGTAATGAGCAGTTCTTC.

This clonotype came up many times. The DNA for the CDR3 is TGTGCCAGCAGTTTCCGGGGGACAGGTGGAAACACCATATATTTT. Translating gives CASSFRGTGGNTIYF. The chain recombines TRBV28 with TRBJ1-3; TRBD1 agrees at 8 bases. V dropped 3 bases and J dropped 3; count of bases not matched to a gene: 4. Per the germline V gene, CDR1 is MDHEN and CDR2 is SYDVKM. CDR3 length equals 15 residues. The variable domain in full, completed from reference TRBV28 and TRBJ1-3, reads DVKVTQSSRYLVKRTGEKVFLECVQDMDHENMFWYRQDPGLGLRLIYFSYDVKMKEKGDIPEGYSVSREKKERFSLILESASTNQTSMYLCASSFRGTGGNTIYFGEGSWLTVV.

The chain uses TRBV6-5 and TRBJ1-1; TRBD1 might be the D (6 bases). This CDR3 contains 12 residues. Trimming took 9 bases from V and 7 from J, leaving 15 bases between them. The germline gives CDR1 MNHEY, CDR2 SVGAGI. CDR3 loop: CASYRDTREAFF. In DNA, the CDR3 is TGTGCCAGTTACCGGGACACCCGTGAAGCTTTCTTT.

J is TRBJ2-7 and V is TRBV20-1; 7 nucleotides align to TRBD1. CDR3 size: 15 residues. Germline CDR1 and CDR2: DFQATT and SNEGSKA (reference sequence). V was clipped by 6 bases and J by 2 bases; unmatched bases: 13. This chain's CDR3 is CSAAYPGTVPYEQYF. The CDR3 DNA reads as TGCAGTGCAGCGTATCCGGGGACAGTACCCTACGAGCAGTACTTC.

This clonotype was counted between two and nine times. CDR3: CASRGSYLTDTQYF. DNA for the CDR3: TGTGCCAGCAGGGGGTCATACCTCACAGATACGCAGTATTTT. The chain joins TRBV6-4 to TRBJ2-3; D is unclear. The CDR3 is 14 residues long. Per germline, CDR1 MRHNA and CDR2 SNTAGT. With 6 bases removed from V and 2 bases from J, the gap between germline ends came to 12 bases.

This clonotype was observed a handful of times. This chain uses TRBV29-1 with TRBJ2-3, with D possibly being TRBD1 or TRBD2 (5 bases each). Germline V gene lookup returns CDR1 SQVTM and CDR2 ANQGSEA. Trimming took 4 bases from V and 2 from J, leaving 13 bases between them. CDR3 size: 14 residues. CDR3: CSVGRGLYTDTQYF. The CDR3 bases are TGCAGCGTTGGTCGGGGCTTATACACAGATACGCAGTATTTT.

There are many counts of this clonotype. The CDR3 sequence: CSVLARATPKSSYNEQFF. CDR3 DNA: TGCAGCGTCCTAGCGCGGGCTACGCCGAAGAGCTCCTACAATGAGCAGTTCTTC. This sequence joins TRBV29-1 and TRBJ2-1, with a possible D match to TRBD2 (6 bases). Trimming pared 6 bases from V and 0 bases from J, leaving 24 bases between. CDR1 and CDR2 (germline): SQVTM, ANQGSEA. The CDR3 is made up of 18 amino acids.

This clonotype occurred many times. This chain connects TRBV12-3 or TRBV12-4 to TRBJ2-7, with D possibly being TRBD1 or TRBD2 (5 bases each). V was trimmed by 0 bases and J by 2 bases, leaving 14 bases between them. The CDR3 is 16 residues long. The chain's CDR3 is CASSLAPRQRAYEQYF. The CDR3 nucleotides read TGTGCCAGCAGTTTAGCGCCCCGACAGAGGGCCTACGAGCAGTACTTC.

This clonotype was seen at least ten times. DNA for the CDR3: TGTGCCACCGTCCCGTTGTCTAAGCTGAACCCAGATACGCAGTATTTT. It specifies CATVPLSKLNPDTQYF. The chain is built from TRBV15 and TRBJ2-3; unclear D gene. Germline V gene sequence: CDR1 LNHNV, CDR2 YYDKDF (reference sequence). This CDR3 is built from 16 residues. Trimming took off 8 bases at V and 4 bases at J, with 22 bases between the two ends.

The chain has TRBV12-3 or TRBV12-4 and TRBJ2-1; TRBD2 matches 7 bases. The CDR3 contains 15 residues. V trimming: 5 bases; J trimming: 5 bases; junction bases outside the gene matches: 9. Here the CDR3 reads CASSPLKRGNNEQFF. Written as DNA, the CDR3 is TGTGCCAGCAGTCCCCTCAAGCGGGGTAACAATGAGCAGTTCTTC.

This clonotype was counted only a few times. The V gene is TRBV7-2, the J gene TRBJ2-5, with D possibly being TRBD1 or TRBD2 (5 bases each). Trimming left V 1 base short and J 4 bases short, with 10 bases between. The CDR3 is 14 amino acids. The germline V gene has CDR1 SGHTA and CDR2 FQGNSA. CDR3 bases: TGTGCCAGCAGCTTAGAGGCAGGGAGAGAGACCCAGTACTTC. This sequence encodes CASSLEAGRETQYF.

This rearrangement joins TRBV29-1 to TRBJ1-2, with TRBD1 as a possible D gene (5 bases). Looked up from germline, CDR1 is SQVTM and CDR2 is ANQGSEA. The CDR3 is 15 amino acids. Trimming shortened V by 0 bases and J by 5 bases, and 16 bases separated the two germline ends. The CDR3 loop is CSVEDHQGWRYGYTF. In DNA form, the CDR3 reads TGCAGCGTTGAAGATCACCAGGGATGGAGGTATGGCTACACCTTC.

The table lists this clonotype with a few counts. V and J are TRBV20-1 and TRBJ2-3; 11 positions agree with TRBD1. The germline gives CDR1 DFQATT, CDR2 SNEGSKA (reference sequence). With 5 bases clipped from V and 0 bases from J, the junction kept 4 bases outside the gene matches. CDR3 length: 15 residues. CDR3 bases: TGCAGTGCTGGGGGGACAGGGGGGAGCACAGATACGCAGTATTTT. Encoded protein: CSAGGTGGSTDTQYF.

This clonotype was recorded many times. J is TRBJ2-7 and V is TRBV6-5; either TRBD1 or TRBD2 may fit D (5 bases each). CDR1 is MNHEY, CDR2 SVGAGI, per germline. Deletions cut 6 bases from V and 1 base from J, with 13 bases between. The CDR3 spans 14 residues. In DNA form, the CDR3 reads TGTGCCAGCAGCCTGGGGGTACCTTCCTACGAGCAGTACTTC. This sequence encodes CASSLGVPSYEQYF.

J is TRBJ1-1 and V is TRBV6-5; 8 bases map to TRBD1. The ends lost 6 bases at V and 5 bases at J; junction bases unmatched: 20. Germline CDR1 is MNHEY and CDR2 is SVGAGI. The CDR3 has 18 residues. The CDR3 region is CASSLLPPRTGTNTEAFF. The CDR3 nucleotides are TGTGCCAGCAGCTTACTCCCCCCCCGGACAGGGACTAATACTGAAGCTTTCTTT.

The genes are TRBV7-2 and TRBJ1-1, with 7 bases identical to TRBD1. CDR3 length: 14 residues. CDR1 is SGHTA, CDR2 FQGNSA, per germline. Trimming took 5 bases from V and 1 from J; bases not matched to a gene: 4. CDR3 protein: CASSRHRGNTEAFF. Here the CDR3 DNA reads TGTGCCAGCAGCCGTCACAGGGGGAACACTGAAGCTTTCTTT.

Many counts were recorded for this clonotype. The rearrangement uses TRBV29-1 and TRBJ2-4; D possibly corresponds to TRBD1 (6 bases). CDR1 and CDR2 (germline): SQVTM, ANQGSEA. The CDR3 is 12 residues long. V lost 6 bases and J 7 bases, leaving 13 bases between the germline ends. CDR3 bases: TGCAGCGTGAGGCCGGACAGTAACATTCAGTACTTC. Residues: CSVRPDSNIQYF.

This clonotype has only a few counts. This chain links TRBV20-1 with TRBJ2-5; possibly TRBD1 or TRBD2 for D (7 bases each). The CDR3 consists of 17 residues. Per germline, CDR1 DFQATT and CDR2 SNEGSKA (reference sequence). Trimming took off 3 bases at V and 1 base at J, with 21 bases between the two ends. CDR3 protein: CSASSNLRGGPQETQYF. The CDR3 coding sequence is TGCAGTGCTAGTTCGAACCTCAGGGGGGGGCCCCAAGAGACCCAGTACTTC.

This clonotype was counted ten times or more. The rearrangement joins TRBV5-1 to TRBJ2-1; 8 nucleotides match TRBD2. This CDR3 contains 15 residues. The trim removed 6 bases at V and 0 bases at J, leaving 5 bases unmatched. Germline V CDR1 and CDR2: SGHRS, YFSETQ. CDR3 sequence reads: CASKVGTSSYNEQFF. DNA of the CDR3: TGCGCCAGCAAAGTGGGGACTAGCTCCTACAATGAGCAGTTCTTC. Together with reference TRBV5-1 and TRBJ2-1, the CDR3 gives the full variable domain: KAGVTQTPRYLIKTRGQQVTLSCSPISGHRSVSWYQQTPGQGLQFLFEYFSETQRNKGNFPGRFSGRQFSNSRSEMNVSTLELGDSALYLCASKVGTSSYNEQFFGPGTRLTVL.

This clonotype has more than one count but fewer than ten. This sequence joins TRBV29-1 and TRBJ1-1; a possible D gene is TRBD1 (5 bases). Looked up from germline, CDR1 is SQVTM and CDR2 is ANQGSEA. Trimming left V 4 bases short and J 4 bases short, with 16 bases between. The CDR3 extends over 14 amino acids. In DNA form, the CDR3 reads TGCAGCGTTGCCCCGCGGGGGTGGAGCACTGAAGCTTTCTTT. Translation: CSVAPRGWSTEAFF.

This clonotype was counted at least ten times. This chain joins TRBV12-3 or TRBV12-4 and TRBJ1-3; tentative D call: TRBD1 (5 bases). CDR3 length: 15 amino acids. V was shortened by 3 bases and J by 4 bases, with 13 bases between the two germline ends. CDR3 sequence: CASSFRGTRGNTIYF. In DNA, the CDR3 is TGTGCCAGCAGTTTTCGGGGGACTAGGGGAAACACCATATATTTT.

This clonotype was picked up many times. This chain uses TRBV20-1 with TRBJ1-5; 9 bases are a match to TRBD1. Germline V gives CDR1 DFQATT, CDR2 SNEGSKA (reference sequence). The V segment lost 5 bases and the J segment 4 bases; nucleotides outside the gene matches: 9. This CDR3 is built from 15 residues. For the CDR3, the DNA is TGCAGTGCTCCCCGGACAGGGGCAACGAATCAGCCCCAGCATTTT. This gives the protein CSAPRTGATNQPQHF.

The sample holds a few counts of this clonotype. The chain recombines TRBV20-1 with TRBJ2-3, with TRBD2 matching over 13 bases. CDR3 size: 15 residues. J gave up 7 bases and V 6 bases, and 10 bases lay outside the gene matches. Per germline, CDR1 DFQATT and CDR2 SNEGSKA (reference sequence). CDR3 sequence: CSASHGLAGEYTQYF. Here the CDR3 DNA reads TGCAGTGCCTCACACGGACTAGCGGGGGAGTATACGCAGTATTTT.